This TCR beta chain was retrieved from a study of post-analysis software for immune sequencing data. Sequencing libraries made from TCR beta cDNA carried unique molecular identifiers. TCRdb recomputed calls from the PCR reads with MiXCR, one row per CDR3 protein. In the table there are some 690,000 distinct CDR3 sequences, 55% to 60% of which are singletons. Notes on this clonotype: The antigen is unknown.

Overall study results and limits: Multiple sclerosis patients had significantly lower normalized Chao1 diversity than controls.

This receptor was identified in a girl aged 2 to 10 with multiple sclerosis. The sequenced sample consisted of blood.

The CDR3 nucleotides are TGTGCCAGCAGCCCCTCGAGACTAGCGGGAGGGTTGAATGAGCAGTTCTTC. This encodes CASSPSRLAGGLNEQFF. The V gene is TRBV7-9, the J gene TRBJ2-1, with 14 bases fitting TRBD2. Germline CDR1 SEHNR, CDR2 FQNEAQ (reference sequence). The CDR3 spans 17 residues. V lost 5 bases to trimming and J lost 7 bases; unmatched junction nucleotides: 10.